This record concerns one TCR beta chain sequence. As yet, its antigen is unknown. With a J-beta primer mix and a sample-barcoded 5' primer, a second PCR ran about 7 to 12 cycles. Through a template-switch adaptor with 12 random nucleotides, each cDNA molecule received a tag. One entry per CDR3 protein, called by TCRdb with MiXCR from the 5' RACE reads. Of about 1.5 million distinct CDR3 sequences listed, 42% were seen once; the top ten hold 7.9%. The data stem from a study of blood T cells in healthy people across ages. Trimming took 4 bases from V and 0 from J; bases not matched to a gene: 16. This CDR3 spans 20 amino acids. General study results and limits: There were more naive CD4+ cells and higher diversity in long-lived donors than in aged donors.

The V call is TRBV12-3 or TRBV12-4, the J call TRBJ2-1; 9 bases line up with TRBD1. Sequenced: blood. This sequence was found in a woman under 30 in good health. The CDR3 nucleotides read TGTGCCAGCAGTTCCCCTTTTACCCCAACGACAGGGGGCTCCTACAATGAGCAGTTCTTC. It yields the protein CASSSPFTPTTGGSYNEQFF.